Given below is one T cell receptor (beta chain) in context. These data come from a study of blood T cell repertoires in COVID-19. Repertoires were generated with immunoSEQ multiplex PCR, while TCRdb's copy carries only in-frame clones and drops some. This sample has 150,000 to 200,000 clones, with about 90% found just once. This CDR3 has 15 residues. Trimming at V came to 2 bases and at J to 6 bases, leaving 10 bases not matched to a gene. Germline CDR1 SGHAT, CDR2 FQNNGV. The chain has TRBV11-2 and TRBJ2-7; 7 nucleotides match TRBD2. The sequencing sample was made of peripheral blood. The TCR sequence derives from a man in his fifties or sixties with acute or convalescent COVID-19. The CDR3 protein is CASSLTPGEGSEQYF. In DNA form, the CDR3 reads TGTGCCAGCAGCTTAACGCCCGGGGAGGGCAGCGAGCAGTACTTC.